This T cell receptor beta chain was profiled in a study of lymphopenia after photon versus proton radiotherapy. Study observations and caveats: Proton therapy kept repertoires fairly stable, unlike photons, which gained effector/memory cells. Survival link was tested only in deceased patients; proton benefit remains a possibility.

Only in-frame clones appear in the TCRdb table, and some are missing; sequencing was by immunoSEQ multiplex PCR. The table includes around 150,000 clones, roughly nine tenths detected once. About this clone itself: Antigen: not known.

The CDR3 has 15 amino acids. Germline lookup yields CDR1 MNHEY and CDR2 SVGAGI. V shed 0 bases and J shed 3 bases, with 9 bases lying between them. This rearrangement joins TRBV6-5 to TRBJ1-5; D perhaps matches TRBD1 (6 bases). Sequencing was performed on peripheral blood, taken from a patient treated with photon-based radiotherapy. The clonotype was recovered from a man in his forties or fifties with gastric cancer. The CDR3 reads CASSYSGGHNQPQHF. CDR3 DNA sequence: TGTGCCAGCAGTTACTCGGGGGGGCACAATCAGCCCCAGCATTTT.